The 8 T cell receptor beta chains below come from one sample, sequenced in a study of metastatic and nonmetastatic thyroid tumors. No treatment of any kind had been given to any patient before thyroid surgery. MiXCR re-clonotyped the PCR reads for TCRdb. The sample yields about 45,000 clones, about 4.2% seen once. Sequenced input: blood. These receptors came from a female donor with papillary thyroid cancer or a benign thyroid nodule (not recorded which). Some clones in this sample may be carry-over from other donors' samples.

This clone was counted between two and nine times. The chain couples TRBV6-1 to TRBJ1-6, with a tentative D call TRBD1 (6 bases). Germline CDR1 is MNHNS and CDR2 is SASEGT. The CDR3 spans 14 residues. The V gene lost 6 bases and the J gene lost 7 bases, with 13 bases spanning the gap. The CDR3 spells CASSPTGINSPLHF. CDR3 nucleotide sequence: TGTGCCAGCAGCCCCACAGGGATAAATTCACCCCTCCACTTT.

Of note for this clone: A read error may account for a junction end that differs from germline. The chain is built from TRBV10-3 and TRBJ1-1, with D perhaps TRBD1 (6 bases). From germline, CDR1 is ENHRY and CDR2 SYGVKD. This CDR3 region has 15 residues. The CDR3 here is CVISEVGQGPTEAFF. CDR3 in DNA: TGTGTCATCAGTGAAGTCGGGCAGGGGCCCACTGAAGCTTTCTTT.

This clone was found many times. V is TRBV12-3 or TRBV12-4 and J is TRBJ2-3; D is unresolved. The germline V and J ends were trimmed by 3 bases and 6 bases, with 4 bases remaining between them. The CDR3 is made up of 11 amino acids. The CDR3 region has the DNA TGTGCCAGCAGTTTTGGCGATACGCAGTATTTT. Translating it yields CASSFGDTQYF.

In its sample, this clone was seen a few times. This rearrangement joins TRBV7-2 to TRBJ1-2, with 7 positions matching TRBD1. Germline V gene lookup returns CDR1 SGHTA and CDR2 FQGNSA. This CDR3 region has 15 residues. V shed 1 base, J shed 2 bases, and the junction held 4 bases outside the gene matches. The DNA for the CDR3 is TGTGCCAGCAGCTTAGATAACAGGGGCAACTATGGCTACACCTTC. As protein: CASSLDNRGNYGYTF.

Details on this clone: Its ends do not fully match the called genes, so a read error is possible. The rearrangement joins TRBV6-5 to TRBJ2-3; D possibly matches TRBD1 or TRBD2 (5 bases each). CDR3 length equals 18 residues. CDR1 is MNHEY and CDR2 is SVGAGI in the germline V gene. CDR3 nucleotides: TGTGCCAGCAGCAACTCGTCCTTCGTATTCGGGACCACAGATACGCAGGATTTT. Translated: CASSNSSFVFGTTDTQDF.

For this clone: Here the CDR3 omits its conserved ending phenylalanine or tryptophan, so a read error is the likely source. The chain links TRBV27 to TRBJ1-2; D is undetermined. V lost 0 bases and J 6 bases, leaving 20 bases between the germline ends. The CDR3 length is 17 residues. Looked up from germline, CDR1 is MNHEY and CDR2 is SMNVEV (reference sequence). Here the CDR3 reads CASSLSVSASRKNGYTL. In DNA form, the CDR3 reads TGTGCCAGCAGTTTATCGGTGTCGGCATCGCGGAAAAATGGCTACACCTTA.

A few counts support this clone. The CDR3 DNA reads as TGTGCCAGCAGCTTCGCGCAGGGGGTACAGGGGGAGCTGTTTTTT. Its protein is CASSFAQGVQGELFF. The chain combines TRBV7-2 with TRBJ2-2, with 7 bases fitting TRBD1. CDR1 is SGHTA, CDR2 FQGNSA, per germline. The CDR3 has 15 amino acids. The ends lost 3 bases at V and 8 bases at J; junction bases unmatched: 9.

This clone was seen more than once but under ten times. The V gene is TRBV24-1, the J gene TRBJ1-2; D is possibly TRBD1 (6 bases). The germline CDR1 and CDR2 sequences are KGHDR and SFDVKD. The germline V and J ends were trimmed by 3 bases and 5 bases, with 12 bases remaining between them. The CDR3 runs 14 residues. CDR3 nucleotide sequence: TGTGCCACCAGTGATCCCGGAGGGGGTTATGGCTACACCTTC. Translation gives CATSDPGGGYGYTF.